This passage covers 18 T cell receptor beta chains from one sample sequenced in a study of T cell responses to AZD1222 COVID-19 vaccine (dated by TCRdb to the early 2020s). Preparation of the library involved the immunoSEQ multiplex PCR assay. In its TCRdb copy, this immuneACCESS table keeps in-frame sequences only and misses some clones. Where compared with another copy, unresolved V genes explain less than half of these, and the others have no known cause. The sample table contains 84,000 or so clones; only one count was recorded for about 92% of them. In total, the top ten clones hold around 3% of the sample. Reading the label with the study, this specimen's time point is: baseline before first vaccination. This sample comprised peripheral blood, obtained on day 0 of AZD1222 vaccination. All receptors come from an adult in good health.

V gene TRBV10-3 combines with J gene TRBJ1-2; D uncertain. Germline V gene lookup returns CDR1 ENHRY and CDR2 SYGVKD. This CDR3 spans 12 amino acids. Trimming left V 2 bases short and J 7 bases short, with 8 bases between. In DNA, the CDR3 is TGTGCCATCAGTGAGCCAGCCCGTGGCTACACCTTC. Translating it yields CAISEPARGYTF.

This clone was detected only a few times. The genes are TRBV19 and TRBJ2-2; D is unclear. V was shortened by 2 bases and J by 1 base, with 8 bases between the two germline ends. CDR1 LNHDA and CDR2 SQIVND come from the germline V gene (reference sequence). This CDR3 comprises 15 residues. CDR3 protein: CASSIRTQNTGELFF. DNA of the CDR3: TGTGCCAGTAGTATAAGAACCCAGAACACCGGGGAGCTGTTTTTT.

This clone occurred once. The gene calls are TRBV15 and TRBJ2-1; weak D call: TRBD2 (5 bases). Germline V gene data show CDR1 as LNHNV and CDR2 as YYDKDF (reference sequence). CDR3 length: 15 amino acids. Trimming pared 5 bases from V and 8 bases from J, leaving 19 bases between. The CDR3 spells CATSPTREGADEQFF. DNA of the CDR3: TGTGCCACCAGCCCAACTAGAGAAGGAGCGGATGAGCAGTTCTTC. The entire variable domain, with the rest obtained from reference TRBV15 and TRBJ2-1, is as follows: DAMVIQNPRYQVTQFGKPVTLSCSQTLNHNVMYWYQQKSSQAPKLLFHYYDKDFNNEADTPDNFQSRRPNTSFCFLDIRSPGLGDTAMYLCATSPTREGADEQFFGPGTRLTVL.

The V call is TRBV28, the J call TRBJ1-2, with 9 bases lining up with TRBD1. The CDR3 has 16 residues. CDR1 and CDR2 (germline): MDHEN, SYDVKM. V lost 5 bases to trimming and J lost 3 bases; unmatched junction nucleotides: 10. The CDR3 DNA reads TGTGCCAGCAGTGAAACGGGACAGGGAGCATACTATGGCTACACCTTC. It codes for CASSETGQGAYYGYTF.

The chain recombines TRBV10-1 with TRBJ2-7, with 9 bases aligning to TRBD1. The V segment lost 6 bases and the J segment 5 bases; nucleotides outside the gene matches: 2. Germline V lookup: CDR1 WNHNN, CDR2 SYGVQD (reference sequence). CDR3 length: 12 amino acids. CDR3 in amino acids: CASRGQGHEQYF. The CDR3 nucleotides read TGCGCCAGCAGGGGACAGGGCCACGAGCAGTACTTC.

V gene TRBV11-2 combines with J gene TRBJ1-2; D not resolved. This CDR3 comprises 13 residues. CDR1 and CDR2 from the germline V gene are SGHAT and FQNNGV. The V and J ends lost 6 bases and 3 bases respectively, with 11 bases between them. The CDR3 DNA follows: TGTGCCAGCAGTGGGCAGCCCCACTATGGCTACACCTTC. Its translation is CASSGQPHYGYTF. Together with reference TRBV11-2 and TRBJ1-2, the CDR3 gives the full variable domain: EAGVAQSPRYKIIEKRQSVAFWCNPISGHATLYWYQQILGQGPKLLIQFQNNGVVDDSQLPKDRFSAERLKGVDSTLKIQPAKLEDSAVYLCASSGQPHYGYTFGSGTRLTVV.

V gene TRBV5-1 combines with J gene TRBJ1-2; 7 positions agree with TRBD1. This CDR3 has 13 amino acids. Germline V lookup: CDR1 SGHRS, CDR2 YFSETQ. After removal of 2 bases from V and 3 bases from J, the junction contained 1 base not matched to a gene. The CDR3 here is CASSFGTDYGYTF. DNA for the CDR3: TGCGCCAGCAGCTTCGGGACAGACTATGGCTACACCTTC.

The chain recombines TRBV7-6 with TRBJ2-7; the match to TRBD1 covers 7 bases. The CDR3 extends over 14 amino acids. CDR1 and CDR2 from the germline V gene are SGHVS and FNYEAQ. V was clipped by 5 bases and J by 2 bases; unmatched bases: 6. This chain's CDR3 is CASSRDSLPYEQYF. CDR3 coding DNA: TGTGCCAGCAGCAGGGACAGCCTCCCCTACGAGCAGTACTTC.

The chain employs TRBV6-5 and TRBJ2-1; possible D gene TRBD2, 6 bases. This CDR3 is 15 amino acids long. Between the trimmed V and J ends, which lost 7 bases and 0 bases, there was a span of 13 bases. Looked up from germline, CDR1 is MNHEY and CDR2 is SVGAGI. The CDR3 loop reads CASITMGGSYNEQFF. The CDR3 nucleotides read TGTGCCAGCATCACCATGGGAGGCTCCTACAATGAGCAGTTCTTC.

In its sample, this clone was seen a few times. V gene TRBV11-2 combines with J gene TRBJ1-5, with D maybe TRBD1 (5 bases). The CDR3 length is 16 residues. The germline V gene encodes CDR1 SGHAT and CDR2 FQNNGV. V lost 5 bases and J lost 6, with 20 bases in between. CDR3 protein: CASSPGRGEASQPQHF. DNA for the CDR3: TGTGCCAGCAGCCCCGGGAGGGGAGAAGCGAGTCAGCCCCAGCATTTT.

The chain carries TRBV5-5 and TRBJ2-7, with no clear D. CDR3 length: 11 amino acids. The germline gives CDR1 SGHKS, CDR2 YYEKEE (reference sequence). Trimming removed 3 bases from V and 2 bases from J, with 3 bases in between. In nucleotides, the CDR3 is TGTGCCAGCAGCTACACCTACGAGCAGTACTTC. The encoded protein is CASSYTYEQYF.

The chain is built from TRBV28 and TRBJ1-5; no clear D gene. CDR1 is MDHEN and CDR2 is SYDVKM in the germline V gene. The length of the CDR3 is 15 residues. The germline V and J ends were trimmed by 7 bases and 2 bases, with 15 bases remaining between them. The CDR3 DNA is TGTGCCAGCACCCCGATCAGGCGCGGCAATCAGCCCCAGCATTTT. Protein: CASTPIRRGNQPQHF.

The chain uses TRBV5-1 and TRBJ1-3; D uncertain. The germline CDR1 and CDR2 sequences are SGHRS and YFSETQ. CDR3 size: 15 residues. Trimming pared 0 bases from V and 3 bases from J, leaving 10 bases between. In nucleotides, the CDR3 is TGCGCCAGCAGCTTGGGCAGCGGATTTGGAAACACCATATATTTT. Translation: CASSLGSGFGNTIYF.

The chain recombines TRBV6-6 with TRBJ1-5; 10 positions agree with TRBD1. Germline V lookup: CDR1 MNHNY, CDR2 SVGAGI (reference sequence). J gave up 6 bases and V 6 bases, and 8 bases lay outside the gene matches. The CDR3 spans 15 residues. The CDR3 sequence is CASRDLDRGFQPQHF. CDR3 coding DNA: TGTGCCAGCAGGGACCTGGACAGGGGGTTTCAGCCCCAGCATTTT.

V and J are TRBV30 and TRBJ2-1; no clear D gene. The CDR3 sequence is 12 residues long. Germline V gene data show CDR1 as GTSNPN and CDR2 as SVGIG (reference sequence). Trimming pared 4 bases from V and 4 bases from J, leaving 8 bases between. DNA for the CDR3: TGTGCCTGGACCCCAAGGTACAATGAGCAGTTCTTC. Translating gives CAWTPRYNEQFF.

CDR3 loop: CAISGGAAGTSTYNEQFF. CDR3 bases: TGTGCCATCAGTGGGGGGGCGGCCGGGACTAGCACTTACAATGAGCAGTTCTTC. The gene calls are TRBV10-3 and TRBJ2-1, with TRBD2 identical over 9 bases. The V gene's germline CDR1 is ENHRY and CDR2 SYGVKD. This CDR3 region has 18 residues. The ends lost 4 bases at V and 4 bases at J; junction bases unmatched: 14.

This sequence joins TRBV15 and TRBJ1-4; a weak D match, TRBD1 (6 bases). Trimming took off 1 base at V and 6 bases at J, with 21 bases between the two ends. CDR1 is LNHNV and CDR2 is YYDKDF in the germline V gene (reference sequence). The CDR3 runs to 18 residues. The DNA for the CDR3 is TGTGCCACCAGCAGAGGGACAGTAGGGGGGTGGCGCGATGAAAAACTGTTTTTT. This translates into CATSRGTVGGWRDEKLFF.

This rearrangement joins TRBV7-9 to TRBJ1-1; possibly TRBD1 for D (6 bases). Germline lookup yields CDR1 SEHNR and CDR2 FQNEAQ (reference sequence). With 4 bases removed from V and 3 bases from J, the gap between germline ends came to 15 bases. The CDR3 covers 15 residues. CDR3 bases: TGTGCCAGCAGCTCCCCCTTGGACAGATACACTGAAGCTTTCTTT. This sequence encodes CASSSPLDRYTEAFF.